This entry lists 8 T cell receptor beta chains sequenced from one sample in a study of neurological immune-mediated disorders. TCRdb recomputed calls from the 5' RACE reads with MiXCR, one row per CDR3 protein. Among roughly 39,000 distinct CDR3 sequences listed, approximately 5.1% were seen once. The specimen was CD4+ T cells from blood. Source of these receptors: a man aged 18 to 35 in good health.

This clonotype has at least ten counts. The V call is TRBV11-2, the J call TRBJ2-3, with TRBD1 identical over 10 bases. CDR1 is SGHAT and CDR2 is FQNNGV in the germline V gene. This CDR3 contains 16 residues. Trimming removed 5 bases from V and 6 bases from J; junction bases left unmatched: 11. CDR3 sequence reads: CASSLRQGAWGDTQYF. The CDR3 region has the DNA TGTGCCAGCAGCCTCAGACAGGGGGCCTGGGGGGATACGCAGTATTTT.

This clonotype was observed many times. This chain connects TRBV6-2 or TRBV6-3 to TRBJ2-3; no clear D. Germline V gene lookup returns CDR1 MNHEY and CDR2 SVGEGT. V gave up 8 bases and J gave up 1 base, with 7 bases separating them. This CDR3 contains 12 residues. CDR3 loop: CASGQGTDTQYF. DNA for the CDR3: TGTGCCAGCGGTCAGGGCACAGATACGCAGTATTTT.

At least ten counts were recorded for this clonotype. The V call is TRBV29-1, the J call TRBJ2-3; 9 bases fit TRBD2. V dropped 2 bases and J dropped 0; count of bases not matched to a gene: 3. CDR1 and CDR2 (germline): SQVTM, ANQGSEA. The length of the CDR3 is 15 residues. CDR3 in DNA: TGCAGCGTTGAACAGGCGGGGGGGAGCACAGATACGCAGTATTTT. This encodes CSVEQAGGSTDTQYF.

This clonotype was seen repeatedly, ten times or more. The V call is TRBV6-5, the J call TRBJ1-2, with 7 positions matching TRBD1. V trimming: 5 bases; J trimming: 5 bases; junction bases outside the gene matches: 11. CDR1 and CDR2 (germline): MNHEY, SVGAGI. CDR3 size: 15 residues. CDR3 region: CASSPMTGTAYGYTF. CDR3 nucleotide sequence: TGTGCCAGCAGTCCGATGACCGGGACAGCGTATGGCTACACCTTC.

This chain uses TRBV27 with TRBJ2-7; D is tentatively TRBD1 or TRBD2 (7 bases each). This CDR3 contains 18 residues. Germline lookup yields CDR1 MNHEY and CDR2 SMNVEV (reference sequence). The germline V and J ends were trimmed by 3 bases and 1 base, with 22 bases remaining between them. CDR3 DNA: TGTGCCAGCAGTTTCCAGGCTGGGGGGGACAGCCGATCCTACGAGCAGTACTTC. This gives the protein CASSFQAGGDSRSYEQYF.

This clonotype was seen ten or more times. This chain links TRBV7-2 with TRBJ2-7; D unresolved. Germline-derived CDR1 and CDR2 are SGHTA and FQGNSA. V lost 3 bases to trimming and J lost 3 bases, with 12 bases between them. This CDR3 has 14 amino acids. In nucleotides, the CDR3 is TGTGCCAGCAGCTTCGATCCAGGAAGCTACGAGCAGTACTTC. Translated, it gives CASSFDPGSYEQYF.

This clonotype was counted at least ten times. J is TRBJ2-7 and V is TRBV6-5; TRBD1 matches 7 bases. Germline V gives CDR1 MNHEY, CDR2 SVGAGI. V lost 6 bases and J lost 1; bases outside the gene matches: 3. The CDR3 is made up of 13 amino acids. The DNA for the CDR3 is TGTGCCAGCAGACCAGGGGGTTCCTACGAGCAGTACTTC. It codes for CASRPGGSYEQYF.

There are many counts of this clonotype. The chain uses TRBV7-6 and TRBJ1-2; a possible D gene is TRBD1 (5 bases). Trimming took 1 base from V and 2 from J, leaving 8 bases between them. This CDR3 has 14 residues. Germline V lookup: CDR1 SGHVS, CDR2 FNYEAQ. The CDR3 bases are TGTGCCAGCAGCTTAGAGCCAGGGAACTATGGCTACACCTTC. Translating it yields CASSLEPGNYGYTF.